This T cell receptor beta chain originates from a study of regulatory T cells in long-lasting Graves disease. This clonotype was seen ten or more times. Losses at the gene ends were 3 bases for V and 2 bases for J; bases not matched to a gene: 8. This CDR3 has 17 residues. Per germline, CDR1 SEHNR and CDR2 FQNEAQ (reference sequence). Time point denoted: newly diagnosed GD, antithyroid drugs for less than 3 months. From RNA extracted from PBMCs, the TCR library was made. Building the TCR beta libraries relied on iRepertoire HTBI primers, and CDR3 regions underwent Arm-PCR. MiXCR, run by TCRdb on the multiplex PCR reads, gives a single entry per CDR3 protein. The sample lists 250,000 to 400,000 distinct CDR3 sequences; 15% to 20% were seen once.

The sequences come from peripheral blood mononuclear cells (PBMCs), collected at new diagnosis, from a patient treated with antithyroid drugs. This receptor was identified in a female donor with Graves disease. This chain uses TRBV7-9 with TRBJ2-1, with 9 nucleotides matching TRBD2. The CDR3 sequence: CASSFTLGGRAYNEQFF. DNA for the CDR3: TGTGCCAGCAGCTTTACCTTAGGCGGGAGGGCCTACAATGAGCAGTTCTTC.